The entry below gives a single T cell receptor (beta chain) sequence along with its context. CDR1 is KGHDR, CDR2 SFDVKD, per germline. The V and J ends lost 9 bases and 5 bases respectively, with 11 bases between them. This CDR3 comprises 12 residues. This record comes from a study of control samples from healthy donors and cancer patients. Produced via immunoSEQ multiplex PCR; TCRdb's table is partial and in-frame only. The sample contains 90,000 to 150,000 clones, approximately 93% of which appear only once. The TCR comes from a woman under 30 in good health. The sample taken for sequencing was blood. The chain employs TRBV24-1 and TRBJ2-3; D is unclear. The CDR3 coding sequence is TGTGCCACCTCGAGAGCACTAGATACGCAGTATTTT. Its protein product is CATSRALDTQYF.